This TCR beta chain emerged from a study of technical replicates of blood from several donors. CDR1 is KGHSH and CDR2 is LQKENI in the germline V gene. The CDR3 runs 14 residues. Trimming left V 8 bases short and J 2 bases short, with 16 bases between. The table came from immunoSEQ multiplex PCR; TCRdb's copy has only in-frame clones and leaves some out. The sample consists of around 60,000 clones, over 90% of them appearing once. This clone was detected only once. The chain links TRBV18 to TRBJ2-7; weak D call: TRBD1 (8 bases). Source material: PBMCs. The receptor was isolated from a human donor in good health. Some clones in this sample may be carry-over from other donors' samples. The CDR3 here is CASQGASGAYEQYF. DNA for the CDR3: TGTGCCAGCCAGGGGGCTAGCGGAGCCTACGAGCAGTACTTC. Supplemented by reference TRBV18 and TRBJ2-7, the full variable domain reads NAGVMQNPRHLVRRRGQEARLRCSPMKGHSHVYWYRQLPEEGLKFMVYLQKENIIDESGMPKERFSAEFPKEGPSILRIQQVVRGDSAAYFCASQGASGAYEQYFGPGTRLTVT.